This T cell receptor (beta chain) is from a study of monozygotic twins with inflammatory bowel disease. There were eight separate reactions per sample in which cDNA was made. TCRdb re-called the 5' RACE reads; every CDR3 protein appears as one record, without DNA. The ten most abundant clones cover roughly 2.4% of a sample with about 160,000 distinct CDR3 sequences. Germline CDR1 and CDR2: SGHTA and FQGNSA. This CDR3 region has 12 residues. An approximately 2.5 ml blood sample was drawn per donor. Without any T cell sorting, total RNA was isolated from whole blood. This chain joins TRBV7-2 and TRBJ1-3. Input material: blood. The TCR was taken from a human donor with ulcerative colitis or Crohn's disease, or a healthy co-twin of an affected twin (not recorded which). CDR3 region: CASSSRGNTIYF.